Listed here are 5 T cell receptor beta chains from one sample, sequenced in a study of low-dose radiotherapy and immunotherapy resistance in tumors. With TRAV- and TRBV-specific primers, first-strand cDNA was made, covering the alpha and beta chains. TCRs underwent around 20 PCR cycles of amplification with a constant-region primer and V-primer adapter. One entry per CDR3 protein results from TCRdb running MiXCR on the reads. The table includes roughly 95,000 distinct CDR3 sequences, about 20% detected once. The time point denotes: after trial treatment. Treatment given: LDRT plus nivolumab, ipilimumab, low-dose cyclophosphamide and aspirin (RACIN trial). The material was PBMCs, obtained after low-dose radiotherapy plus immunotherapy. These receptors came from a female donor with ovarian cancer.

This clonotype was counted only a few times. The CDR3 is CASSVEWGRGAGELFF. The CDR3 nucleotides read TGTGCCAGCAGCGTAGAATGGGGGAGAGGGGCCGGGGAGCTGTTTTTT. The gene calls are TRBV9 and TRBJ2-2, with D possibly being TRBD1 or TRBD2 (5 bases each). Germline CDR1 is SGDLS and CDR2 is YYNGEE. The CDR3 runs 16 residues. Trimming took off 0 bases at V and 6 bases at J, with 15 bases between the two ends.

The gene calls are TRBV5-1 and TRBJ2-7; 9 bases fit TRBD2. Germline trimming cut 1 base from V and 6 bases from J; bases unmatched to any gene: 2. This CDR3 contains 13 residues. Germline V gene data show CDR1 as SGHRS and CDR2 as YFSETQ. The CDR3 protein is CASSLTSGREQYF. The DNA of the CDR3 is TGCGCCAGCAGCTTGACTAGCGGGCGCGAGCAGTACTTC.

This clonotype occurred many times. The chain carries TRBV28 and TRBJ1-5; TRBD1 matches at 10 bases. After removal of 4 bases from V and 5 bases from J, the junction contained 14 bases not matched to a gene. This CDR3 has 18 residues. Germline lookup yields CDR1 MDHEN and CDR2 SYDVKM. In nucleotides, the CDR3 is TGTGCCAGCAGTTCGACCGGCCCGGGACAGGGGTCGTATCAGCCCCAGCATTTT. This sequence encodes CASSSTGPGQGSYQPQHF.

This clonotype was recorded at least ten times. The chain couples TRBV20-1 to TRBJ2-1; unclear D gene. This CDR3 comprises 11 residues. V was shortened by 3 bases and J by 4 bases, with 4 bases between the two germline ends. Germline V gives CDR1 DFQATT, CDR2 SNEGSKA (reference sequence). The CDR3 here is CSARRYNEQFF. CDR3 nucleotide sequence: TGCAGTGCTAGGCGGTACAATGAGCAGTTCTTC.

The chain joins TRBV5-1 to TRBJ1-3, with 8 bases matching TRBD1. Germline trimming cut 4 bases from V and 0 bases from J; bases unmatched to any gene: 12. The germline CDR1 and CDR2 sequences are SGHRS and YFSETQ. The CDR3 has 18 amino acids. The CDR3 DNA follows: TGCGCCAGCAGCCCTGGACAGGGCCCGACATTCTCTGGAAACACCATATATTTT. As protein: CASSPGQGPTFSGNTIYF.